This T cell receptor (beta chain) is from a study of T-cell memory formation after mild COVID-19. Germline V CDR1 and CDR2: MNHNY, SVGAGI (reference sequence). This CDR3 contains 15 residues. With 8 bases removed from V and 2 bases from J, the gap between germline ends came to 13 bases. This clonotype came up a few times. Its cognate antigen is unknown. Each CDR3 protein gets one entry after TCRdb re-called the 5' RACE reads with MiXCR. The data contain around 99,000 distinct CDR3 sequences, roughly 14% of them singletons. Study findings and constraints: Clones that shrank (day 15 to 85) were balanced CD4/CD8, whereas later expanders leaned CD4+.

The receptor's source is a man aged 18 to 29 who had mild COVID-19 (a few samples of this study predate the infection). Cell type and time point are not known. The sequenced sample was PBMCs or a T cell subset sorted from them (not recorded which). The rearrangement uses TRBV6-6 and TRBJ2-6, with D possibly matching TRBD2 (6 bases). The CDR3 reads CASFGGAAGANVLTF. The CDR3 DNA reads TGTGCCAGCTTCGGGGGTGCAGCTGGGGCCAACGTCCTGACTTTC.